A selection of T cell receptor beta chains follows, all from one sample in a study of cytomegalovirus exposure and HLA in healthy donors. Assay: immunoSEQ multiplex PCR; the TCRdb copy retains only in-frame clones and omits some. The sample table includes more than 100,000 clones. The sequenced sample was PBMCs. The source is a man aged 35 to 55 in good health and CMV-seronegative. CDR3s include the opening cysteine and the closing phenylalanine or tryptophan. A D gene is named only where the DNA matches it firmly.

D gene: -
J gene: TRBJ1-6
V gene: TRBV27
CDR3 DNA: TGTGCCAGCAGTTTCCCGTCTGCACCCCTCCACTTT
CDR3 protein: CASSFPSAPLHF

D gene: TRBD1
J gene: TRBJ1-1
V gene: TRBV5-1
CDR3 DNA: TGCGCCAGCAGCTTGGTCAGGGGGACTGAAGCTTTCTTT
CDR3 protein: CASSLVRGTEAFF

D gene: -
J gene: TRBJ1-1
V gene: TRBV18
CDR3 DNA: TGTGCCAGCTCCCAGGGGCTGGACACTGAAGCTTTCTTT
CDR3 protein: CASSQGLDTEAFF

D gene: TRBD1
J gene: TRBJ2-7
V gene: TRBV27
CDR3 DNA: TGTGCCAGCTCTCACTTGGGGCGGACAGGCCCCCCGCTCGAGCAGTACTTC
CDR3 protein: CASSHLGRTGPPLEQYF

D gene: -
J gene: TRBJ2-3
V gene: TRBV7-2
CDR3 DNA: TGTGCCAGCAGCCCATTATCAAGAGTACCGCAGTATTTT
CDR3 protein: CASSPLSRVPQYF

D gene: -
J gene: TRBJ2-1
V gene: TRBV18
CDR3 DNA: TGTGCCAGCTCACCCCCCAGACAGAGCTCCTACAATGAGCAGTTCTTC
CDR3 protein: CASSPPRQSSYNEQFF

D gene: TRBD1
J gene: TRBJ2-2
V gene: TRBV7-9
CDR3 DNA: TGTGCCAGCAGCTTAAGGACAGGGGGGCTCGAGGAGCTGTTTTTT
CDR3 protein: CASSLRTGGLEELFF

D gene: TRBD1
J gene: TRBJ2-7
V gene: TRBV6-5
CDR3 DNA: TGTGCCAGCAGTGCCCGGACAGGGAGTCTCTACGAGCAGTACTTC
CDR3 protein: CASSARTGSLYEQYF

D gene: TRBD2
J gene: TRBJ2-1
V gene: TRBV14
CDR3 DNA: TGTGCCAGCAGCCTGGGGACTAGCGGGAGAAGATCCTACAATGAGCAGTTCTTC
CDR3 protein: CASSLGTSGRRSYNEQFF

D gene: TRBD1
J gene: TRBJ1-2
V gene: TRBV30
CDR3 DNA: TGTGCCTGGAGCGGGAACAGGGGGCCGAACTATGGCTACACCTTC
CDR3 protein: CAWSGNRGPNYGYTF

D gene: TRBD2
J gene: TRBJ2-3
V gene: TRBV7-9
CDR3 DNA: TGTGCCAGCAGCCCGCGGGGGGGCCGGAAAGATACGCAGTATTTT
CDR3 protein: CASSPRGGRKDTQYF

D gene: -
J gene: TRBJ1-3
V gene: TRBV7-2
CDR3 DNA: TGTGCCAGCAGCTTAGCGCGTACAGGGAGTGGAAACACCATATATTTT
CDR3 protein: CASSLARTGSGNTIYF

D gene: -
J gene: TRBJ1-4
V gene: TRBV10-2
CDR3 DNA: TGCGCCAGCAGTGAGTTATATCAGGGGCTTAGTGAAAAACTGTTTTTT
CDR3 protein: CASSELYQGLSEKLFF

D gene: TRBD2
J gene: TRBJ2-1
V gene: TRBV28
CDR3 DNA: TGTGCCAGCAGTTCCGGGACTAGCGGGGCCTACAATGAGCAGTTCTTC
CDR3 protein: CASSSGTSGAYNEQFF

D gene: -
J gene: TRBJ1-1
V gene: TRBV28
CDR3 DNA: TGTGCCAGCAGACCCCCCCCAGCGGGGGACACTGAAGCTTTCTTT
CDR3 protein: CASRPPPAGDTEAFF

D gene: TRBD2
J gene: TRBJ2-7
V gene: TRBV30
CDR3 DNA: TGTGCCTGGAGGCGGGAGGGCTACGAGCAGTACTTC
CDR3 protein: CAWRREGYEQYF

D gene: -
J gene: TRBJ2-5
V gene: TRBV5-4
CDR3 DNA: TGTGCCAGCAGCCCGGGGCAAGAGACCCAGTACTTC
CDR3 protein: CASSPGQETQYF

D gene: -
J gene: TRBJ2-7
V gene: TRBV7-2
CDR3 DNA: TGTGCCAGCAGCTCCTACGTCTCCTACGAGCAGTACTTC
CDR3 protein: CASSSYVSYEQYF

D gene: TRBD1
J gene: TRBJ1-3
V gene: TRBV15
CDR3 DNA: TGTGCCACCAGCAGAGATATTAGGCAGGGGGTTGGAAACACCATATATTTT
CDR3 protein: CATSRDIRQGVGNTIYF

D gene: TRBD1
J gene: TRBJ2-7
V gene: TRBV6-5
CDR3 DNA: TGTGCCACAAAACAGGGGGCGTCCTACGAGCAGTACTTC
CDR3 protein: CATKQGASYEQYF

D gene: -
J gene: TRBJ1-2
V gene: TRBV6-1
CDR3 DNA: TGTGCCAGCACTTCACAGGGATATGGCTACACCTTC
CDR3 protein: CASTSQGYGYTF

D gene: -
J gene: TRBJ2-2
V gene: TRBV5-1
CDR3 DNA: TGCGCCAGCAGCACGGACATGAACACCGGGGAGCTGTTTTTT
CDR3 protein: CASSTDMNTGELFF

D gene: TRBD1
J gene: TRBJ1-1
V gene: TRBV5-4
CDR3 DNA: TGTGCCAGCAGCACCTGGACAGGGGTGAACACTGAAGCTTTCTTT
CDR3 protein: CASSTWTGVNTEAFF

D gene: TRBD2
J gene: TRBJ2-5
V gene: TRBV7-9
CDR3 DNA: TGTGCCAGCAGCTCACTAGCGGTCCAAGAGACCCAGTACTTC
CDR3 protein: CASSSLAVQETQYF

D gene: -
J gene: TRBJ1-1
V gene: TRBV7-9
CDR3 DNA: TGTGCCAGCAGTTTAACACAGGAGGGAGCTTTCTTT
CDR3 protein: CASSLTQEGAFF

D gene: TRBD1
J gene: TRBJ1-5
V gene: TRBV6-1
CDR3 DNA: TGTGCCAGCAGTGTAACAGGGGATCAGCCCCAGCATTTT
CDR3 protein: CASSVTGDQPQHF

D gene: TRBD2
J gene: TRBJ2-3
V gene: TRBV9
CDR3 DNA: TGTGCCAGCAGCGTAGATCCTAGCGGGGGGGCGAGTGATACGCAGTATTTT
CDR3 protein: CASSVDPSGGASDTQYF

D gene: TRBD1
J gene: TRBJ1-2
V gene: TRBV14
CDR3 DNA: TGTGCCAGCAGCCCGGACAGGCAGTATGGCTACACCTTC
CDR3 protein: CASSPDRQYGYTF

D gene: TRBD1
J gene: TRBJ1-1
V gene: TRBV5-4
CDR3 DNA: TGTGCCAGCAGGAAGGGACAGCTGAACACTGAAGCTTTCTTT
CDR3 protein: CASRKGQLNTEAFF

D gene: TRBD1
J gene: TRBJ1-5
V gene: TRBV10-3
CDR3 DNA: TGTGCCATCAGTGGAGGACAGGCGAATCAGCCCCAGCATTTT
CDR3 protein: CAISGGQANQPQHF

D gene: -
J gene: TRBJ1-1
V gene: TRBV2
CDR3 DNA: TGTGCCAGCAGTGAAGAGGGTATCAGGGTATTAAGCACTGAAGCTTTCTTT
CDR3 protein: CASSEEGIRVLSTEAFF

D gene: -
J gene: TRBJ1-5
V gene: TRBV10-3
CDR3 DNA: TGTGCCATCAGTGCCGACGGGAGGCAGCCAAATCAGCCCCAGCATTTT
CDR3 protein: CAISADGRQPNQPQHF

D gene: -
J gene: TRBJ2-5
V gene: TRBV7-9
CDR3 DNA: TGTGCCAGCAGCGCCTCGGGGGCGGGAGTACTAGAGACCCAGTACTTC
CDR3 protein: CASSASGAGVLETQYF

D gene: TRBD1
J gene: TRBJ1-1
V gene: TRBV7-2
CDR3 DNA: TGTGCCAGCAGCTCCCAGGGGGACACTGAAGCTTTCTTT
CDR3 protein: CASSSQGDTEAFF

D gene: -
J gene: TRBJ1-3
V gene: TRBV7-2
CDR3 DNA: TGTGCCAGCAGCCAGACAGGCTCTGGAAACACCATATATTTT
CDR3 protein: CASSQTGSGNTIYF

D gene: -
J gene: TRBJ1-5
V gene: TRBV30
CDR3 DNA: TGTGCCTGGAGTGGACAGGGCAATCAGCCCCAGCATTTT
CDR3 protein: CAWSGQGNQPQHF

D gene: TRBD2
J gene: TRBJ2-1
V gene: TRBV9
CDR3 DNA: TGTGCCAGCAGTGAGACTAGCGGGGATTACAATGAGCAGTTCTTC
CDR3 protein: CASSETSGDYNEQFF

D gene: -
J gene: TRBJ2-1
V gene: TRBV6-4
CDR3 DNA: TGTGCCAGCAGAGCAGGTGGTGGCAATGAGCAGTTCTTC
CDR3 protein: CASRAGGGNEQFF

D gene: -
J gene: TRBJ1-1
V gene: TRBV7-2
CDR3 DNA: TGTGCCAGCAGCTTAGGTGGAGGCGAGGGAGGGTGGAACACTGAAGCTTTCTTT
CDR3 protein: CASSLGGGEGGWNTEAFF

D gene: -
J gene: TRBJ2-5
V gene: TRBV27
CDR3 DNA: TGTGCCAGCAGTCCGACAGGGAGGAGTGTTGAGCAGTACTTC
CDR3 protein: CASSPTGRSVEQYF

D gene: TRBD1
J gene: TRBJ1-1
V gene: TRBV5-4
CDR3 DNA: TGTGCCAGCAGCCCGAGACAGGGGGCACGGACTGAAGCTTTCTTT
CDR3 protein: CASSPRQGARTEAFF

D gene: -
J gene: TRBJ2-3
V gene: TRBV6-1
CDR3 DNA: TGTGCCAGCCAGTTTGTGGGGGGAAATACGCAGTATTTT
CDR3 protein: CASQFVGGNTQYF

D gene: -
J gene: TRBJ1-5
V gene: TRBV2
CDR3 DNA: TGTGCCAGCATCGGAGCCGACAATCAGCCCCAGCATTTT
CDR3 protein: CASIGADNQPQHF

D gene: TRBD1
J gene: TRBJ1-6
V gene: TRBV4-3
CDR3 DNA: TGCGCCAGCAGCCAATTTTCCCAGGGGGCTTCACCCCTCCACTTT
CDR3 protein: CASSQFSQGASPLHF

D gene: TRBD1
J gene: TRBJ2-2
V gene: TRBV19
CDR3 DNA: TGTGCCAGTAGTATAGGAGGGACAGGGGAAAACACCGGGGAGCTGTTTTTT
CDR3 protein: CASSIGGTGENTGELFF

D gene: -
J gene: TRBJ2-1
V gene: TRBV7-2
CDR3 DNA: TGTGCCAGCAGCTTAGTGTACGCCCCAGGGGAGCAGTTCTTC
CDR3 protein: CASSLVYAPGEQFF

D gene: -
J gene: TRBJ2-3
V gene: TRBV7-8
CDR3 DNA: TGTGCCAGCAGCTGGGGAGGAGATACGCAGTATTTT
CDR3 protein: CASSWGGDTQYF

D gene: TRBD2
J gene: TRBJ2-4
V gene: TRBV2
CDR3 DNA: TGTGCCTCCTGTACTAGCGACATAGCCAAAAACATTCAGTACTTC
CDR3 protein: CASCTSDIAKNIQYF

D gene: TRBD1
J gene: TRBJ1-1
V gene: TRBV28
CDR3 DNA: TGTGCCAGCAGTTTGACAGGGGGGAACACTGAAGCTTTCTTT
CDR3 protein: CASSLTGGNTEAFF

D gene: -
J gene: TRBJ1-1
V gene: TRBV6-1
CDR3 DNA: TGTGCCAGCAGTGAATACGGTGCAGGGACTAACACTGAAGCTTTCTTT
CDR3 protein: CASSEYGAGTNTEAFF

D gene: -
J gene: TRBJ2-2
V gene: TRBV7-9
CDR3 DNA: TGTGCCAGCAGCTTAGAAGTTGAGGCGGCCGGGGAGCTGTTTTTT
CDR3 protein: CASSLEVEAAGELFF

D gene: TRBD2
J gene: TRBJ2-1
V gene: TRBV9
CDR3 DNA: TGTGCCAGCAATCCAGCGGGAGGACTCTCCTACAATGAGCAGTTCTTC
CDR3 protein: CASNPAGGLSYNEQFF

D gene: TRBD1
J gene: TRBJ1-4
V gene: TRBV18
CDR3 DNA: TGTGCCAGCTCAGCGACAGGGCTAACTAATGAAAAACTGTTTTTT
CDR3 protein: CASSATGLTNEKLFF

D gene: TRBD1
J gene: TRBJ2-4
V gene: TRBV5-1
CDR3 DNA: TGCGCCAGCAGCCCTAAAACAAGATCGGGGACAGGGTTGGTTACCAAAAACATTCAGTACTTC
CDR3 protein: CASSPKTRSGTGLVTKNIQYF